Listed below are T cell receptor beta chains from one sample, sequenced in a study of beta chain features in type 1 diabetes. The assay was immunoSEQ multiplex PCR, and TCRdb's table has in-frame clones only and misses some. The data contain about 250,000 clones, 9.5% to 13% of them seen just once; the ten biggest clones take up around 0.018%. The sequencing input was naive CD4+ T cells from blood. The receptors derive from a man aged 25 to 45 with type 1 diabetes. The CDR3 runs from the conserved cysteine through the conserved F or W. The order of the fields is V gene, D gene, J gene, CDR3 length, clone size, CDR3 DNA, CDR3 protein. The D gene is left open where the match is weak. Only some rows state a clone size, as once, few, many or a class for expanded clones.

TRBV9	TRBD1	TRBJ2-2	17	.	TGTGCCAGCAGCGTAGGCGACAGGGTAATGTTGGCCGGGGAGCTGTTTTTT	CASSVGDRVMLAGELFF
TRBV15	.	TRBJ1-6	15	few	TGTGCCACCAGTTTCGGGAGCTCCTATAATTCACCCCTCCACTTT	CATSFGSSYNSPLHF
TRBV10-3	.	TRBJ2-5	15	.	TGTGCCATCAGTGAGTCGCAGGGGTTAGGCGAGACCCAGTACTTC	CAISESQGLGETQYF
TRBV10-3	TRBD1	TRBJ1-5	16	few	TGTGCCATCAGTGAAGTAGGGACAGGGGGTGATCAGCCCCAGCATTTT	CAISEVGTGGDQPQHF
TRBV6-6	.	TRBJ2-7	10	.	TGTGCCAGCGGAGCCGGTTGGGAGTACTTC	CASGAGWEYF
TRBV7-8	.	TRBJ1-2	14	few	TGTGCCAGCAGCCCCGACTTGACAGGCGGCGGCTACACCTTC	CASSPDLTGGGYTF
TRBV27	TRBD1	TRBJ2-6	17	.	TGTGCCAGCAGTTTAGGACAGGGATTTTCCGGGGCCAACGTCCTGACTTTC	CASSLGQGFSGANVLTF
TRBV2	TRBD1	TRBJ1-6	15	.	TGTGCCAGCAGTGAATTTGTGGTTCAGGGGGCACCCCTCCACTTT	CASSEFVVQGAPLHF
TRBV5-1	TRBD1	TRBJ1-6	17	.	TGCGCCAGCAGCCTGCCTGGGACAGGGGTTAGGAATTCACCCCTCCACTTT	CASSLPGTGVRNSPLHF
TRBV28	TRBD1	TRBJ1-2	13	.	TGTGCCAGCACTTTACAGGGGGCATATGGCTACACCTTC	CASTLQGAYGYTF
TRBV25-1	TRBD2	TRBJ2-5	15	few	TGTGCCAGCAGTGAATCCGGAGCGGGGTCCGAGACCCAGTACTTC	CASSESGAGSETQYF
TRBV9	.	TRBJ2-3	16	few	TGTGCCAGCAGCCTTCGACAGGAGCCTAGCACAGATACGCAGTATTTT	CASSLRQEPSTDTQYF
TRBV9	.	TRBJ1-6	15	.	TGTGCCAGCAGCAAAGGACAGCCCACCAATTCACCCCTCCACTTT	CASSKGQPTNSPLHF
TRBV7-9	TRBD1	TRBJ2-1	14	.	TGTGCCAGCAGCTTACGGACAGGGTTCAATGAGCAGTTCTTC	CASSLRTGFNEQFF
TRBV7-2	.	TRBJ2-7	14	.	TGTGCCAGCAGCCCAGGGGCGGCAGGGGATCTGCAGTACTTC	CASSPGAAGDLQYF
TRBV5-1	.	TRBJ2-7	17	few	TGCGCCAGCAGCTTGGTGGACGGCGGGGCTTTCTCCTACGAGCAGTACTTC	CASSLVDGGAFSYEQYF